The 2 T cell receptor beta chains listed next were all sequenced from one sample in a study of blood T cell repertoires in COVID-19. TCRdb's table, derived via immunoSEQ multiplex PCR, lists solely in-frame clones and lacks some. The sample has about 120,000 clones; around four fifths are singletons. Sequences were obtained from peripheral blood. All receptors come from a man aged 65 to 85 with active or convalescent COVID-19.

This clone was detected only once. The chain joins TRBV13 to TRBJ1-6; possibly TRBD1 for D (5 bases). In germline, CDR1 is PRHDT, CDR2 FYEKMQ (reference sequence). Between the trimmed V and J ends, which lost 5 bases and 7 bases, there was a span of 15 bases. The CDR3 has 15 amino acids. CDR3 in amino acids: CASSIRGLFNSPLHF. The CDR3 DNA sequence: TGTGCCAGCAGCATTAGGGGACTCTTCAATTCACCCCTCCACTTT.

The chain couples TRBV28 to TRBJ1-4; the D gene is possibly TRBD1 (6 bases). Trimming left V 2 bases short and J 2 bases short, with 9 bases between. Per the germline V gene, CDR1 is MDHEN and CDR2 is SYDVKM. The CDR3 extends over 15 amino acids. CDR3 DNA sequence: TGTGCCAGCAGTTTAGATCAGGGGACTAATGAAAAACTGTTTTTT. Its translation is CASSLDQGTNEKLFF.